This T cell receptor (beta chain) came from a study of control samples from healthy donors and cancer patients. V shed 6 bases and J shed 3 bases, with 9 bases lying between them. The CDR3 contains 13 residues. Germline V gene lookup returns CDR1 LNHDA and CDR2 SQIVND (reference sequence). This clone is a singleton in its sample. Repertoires were generated with immunoSEQ multiplex PCR, while TCRdb's copy carries only in-frame clones and drops some. The sample comprises 20,000 to 25,000 clones, roughly 80% of which are singletons, and roughly 25% rests with the top ten. This TCR derives from a man between 60 and 75 years old with colorectal cancer. The source material was PBMCs. V usage is TRBV19 and J usage is TRBJ1-5; no clear D. In nucleotides, the CDR3 is TGTGCCAGTAGCCAGGATCTCAATCAGCCCCAGCATTTT. It is translated as CASSQDLNQPQHF. Combining the CDR3 with reference TRBV19 and TRBJ1-5 gives the whole variable domain DGGITQSPKYLFRKEGQNVTLSCEQNLNHDAMYWYRQDPGQGLRLIYYSQIVNDFQKGDIAEGYSVSREKKESFPLTVTSAQKNPTAFYLCASSQDLNQPQHFGDGTRLSIL.